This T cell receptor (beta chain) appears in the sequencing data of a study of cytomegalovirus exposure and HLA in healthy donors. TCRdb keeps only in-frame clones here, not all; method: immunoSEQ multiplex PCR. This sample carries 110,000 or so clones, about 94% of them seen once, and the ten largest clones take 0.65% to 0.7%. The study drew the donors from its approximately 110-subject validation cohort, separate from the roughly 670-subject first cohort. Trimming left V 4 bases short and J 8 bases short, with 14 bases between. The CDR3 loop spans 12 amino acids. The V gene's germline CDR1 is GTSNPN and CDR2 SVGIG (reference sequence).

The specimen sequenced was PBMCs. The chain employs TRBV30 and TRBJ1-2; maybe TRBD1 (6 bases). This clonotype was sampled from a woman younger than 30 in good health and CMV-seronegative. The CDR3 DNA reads TGTGCCTGGACCAAGGGGGGGTTGGGCTACACCTTC. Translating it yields CAWTKGGLGYTF.